This record covers a single T cell receptor beta chain. Its cognate antigen is unknown. These data are taken from a study of Ad26.COV2.S vaccination and SARS-CoV-2 variants. Overall study results and limits: It was reported that spike-specific CD8+ and CD4+ T cell responses were substantially broad after vaccination. Measurements of TCR breadth and depth may have given underestimates of the total T cell responses.

This CDR3 contains 13 residues. Germline lookup yields CDR1 KGHDR and CDR2 SFDVKD. V lost 2 bases and J 6 bases, leaving 7 bases between the germline ends. Regarding treatment: around 19 received Ad26.COV2.S at low or high dose, single or two shots; five or six received placebo; per-sample allocation not given. Day 63 after the first vaccine or placebo injection was the time point for sampling. An Ad26 vector expressing Wuhan-strain SARS-CoV-2 spike served as the vaccine. Generated by immunoSEQ multiplex PCR, the TCRdb table keeps only in-frame clones and is missing some. This sample has 300,000 to 400,000 clones, with 87% found just once.

Sequenced material: peripheral blood, taken in a trial of Ad26.COV2.S vaccine versus placebo. This receptor was taken from a person aged 18-60 years who received the Ad26.COV2.S COVID-19 vaccine or a placebo. The chain carries TRBV24-1 and TRBJ2-1; no reliable D call. The CDR3 nucleotides are TGTGCCACCAGTGATTCCCATTTCAATGAGCAGTTCTTC. It translates to CATSDSHFNEQFF.